These 7 T cell receptor beta chains came from one sample sequenced in a study of T cells expressing NK-cell markers. Using the 5' RACE reads, TCRdb records one entry per CDR3 protein without DNA. The table lists a few hundred thousand distinct CDR3 sequences. The specimen was blood T cells: a sorted CD56 or NKG2C T cell subset, CD4+ or CD8+ T cells, or bulk PBMC T cells (not recorded which). The receptors were gathered from a man aged 18 to 69 in good health.

The chain links TRBV5-6 to TRBJ2-1; TCRdb calls TRBD1, which cannot be checked without DNA. CDR3 length: 13 residues. Germline loops: CDR1 SGHDT, CDR2 YYEEEE. CDR3 sequence reads: CASSLGGQGERFF.

The rearrangement joins TRBV14 to TRBJ2-7; lacking DNA, the TRBD1 call made by TCRdb goes unchecked. Germline values: CDR1 SGHDN, CDR2 FVKESK. The CDR3 runs to 14 residues. The CDR3: CASSRQGPVSGQYF.

The V and J genes are TRBV15 and TRBJ2-7; without DNA, the TCRdb call of TRBD2 cannot be checked. In germline, CDR1 is LNHNV, CDR2 YYDKDF (reference sequence). This CDR3 has 17 amino acids. CDR3 amino acids: CATSREKTSGPSYEQYF.

The chain is built from TRBV9 and TRBJ2-3; no DNA is available, so the TRBD2 call from TCRdb remains unchecked. This CDR3 comprises 15 residues. Germline CDR1 reads SGDLS; CDR2 reads YYNGEE. CDR3 residues: CASSVGAGGQDTQYF.

The rearrangement joins TRBV18 to TRBJ2-7; the D call of TRBD1 rests on TCRdb alone, since no DNA is present to check it. There are 15 residues in the CDR3. Germline-derived CDR1 and CDR2 are KGHSH and LQKENI. CDR3 amino acids: CASSPTKDRAYEQYF.

The chain carries TRBV5-1 and TRBJ1-4. The CDR3 has 14 amino acids. Germline V lookup: CDR1 SGHRS, CDR2 YFSETQ. The CDR3 reads CASSLAATNEKLFF.

This chain joins TRBV7-9 and TRBJ1-2. The CDR3 extends over 14 amino acids. Per germline, CDR1 SEHNR and CDR2 FQNEAQ (reference sequence). The CDR3 loop reads CASSPVAANYGYTF.